A selection of T cell receptor beta chains follows, all from one sample in a study of CD8 T cells in ankylosing spondylitis. TCRdb called the 5' RACE reads again in MiXCR, with one record for every CDR3 protein. The data hold about 330,000 distinct CDR3 sequences, with 7% to 9% observed a single time. Input material: blood, either unsorted or a sorted T cell fraction (not recorded which). The receptors originated from a male donor with ankylosing spondylitis. The CDR3 runs from the conserved cysteine through the conserved F or W. A D gene is named only where the DNA matches it firmly. Part of the rows lack a size; the others show once, few, many or a class for expanded clones.

d_gene	v_gene	abundance	j_gene	CDR3aa	CDR3nt
NA	TRBV6-5	NA	TRBJ1-3	CASSFNPAGSGNTIYF	TGTGCCAGCAGTTTCAACCCCGCGGGGTCTGGAAACACCATATATTTT
NA	TRBV7-9	many	TRBJ2-2	CASRGTNTGELFF	TGTGCCAGCAGGGGGACAAACACCGGGGAGCTGTTTTTT
NA	TRBV6-5	NA	TRBJ2-3	CASSWGDTDTQYF	TGTGCCAGCAGTTGGGGAGACACAGATACGCAGTATTTT
TRBD2	TRBV28	few	TRBJ2-5	CASSLTSGSGETQYF	TGTGCCAGCAGTTTAACTAGCGGGAGCGGGGAGACCCAGTACTTC
NA	TRBV5-1	NA	TRBJ1-6	CASSWDGGGESPLHF	TGCGCCAGCAGCTGGGACGGTGGAGGGGAATCACCCCTCCACTTT
NA	TRBV7-9	NA	TRBJ2-3	CASSPAVQGNTQYF	TGTGCCAGCAGCCCCGCGGTCCAGGGGAATACGCAGTATTTT
NA	TRBV7-9	few	TRBJ2-1	CASRDTNTPYEQFF	TGTGCCAGCAGGGACACTAACACCCCATATGAGCAGTTCTTC
TRBD2	TRBV28	many	TRBJ2-5	CASIAGGSRLAEETQYF	TGTGCCAGCATCGCGGGGGGGAGTAGGCTAGCGGAAGAGACCCAGTACTTC
NA	TRBV25-1	NA	TRBJ1-1	CASSERRGLNTEAFF	TGTGCCAGCAGTGAAAGGCGGGGTCTGAACACTGAAGCTTTCTTT
TRBD1	TRBV5-1	NA	TRBJ1-1	CASSLRTGRNTEAFF	TGCGCCAGCAGCTTAAGGACAGGCCGCAACACTGAAGCTTTCTTT
NA	TRBV20-1	many	TRBJ2-7	CSASKDSYEQYF	TGCAGTGCTAGTAAGGATTCCTACGAGCAGTACTTC
TRBD1	TRBV6-2/TRBV6-3	NA	TRBJ2-7	CASSPGQGFYEQYF	TGTGCCAGCAGCCCGGGACAGGGTTTCTACGAGCAGTACTTC
NA	TRBV25-1	many	TRBJ1-6	CASRAGAHSYNSPLHF	TGTGCCAGCCGGGCGGGGGCCCACTCCTATAATTCACCCCTCCACTTT
NA	TRBV7-3	NA	TRBJ2-1	CASSSSGTGRGEQFF	TGTGCCAGCAGCTCCTCCGGGACTGGGCGCGGTGAGCAGTTCTTC
TRBD2	TRBV2	NA	TRBJ2-5	CASNRRLAGGIETQYF	TGTGCCAGCAACCGAAGACTAGCGGGAGGTATTGAGACCCAGTACTTC
NA	TRBV20-1	few	TRBJ2-4	CSATASPNIQYF	TGCAGTGCTACAGCCTCGCCAAACATTCAGTACTTC
TRBD1	TRBV5-1	NA	TRBJ2-7	CASSTGQDSAYEQYF	TGCGCCAGCAGCACGGGACAGGACTCTGCCTACGAGCAGTACTTC
TRBD2	TRBV20-1	NA	TRBJ2-2	CSATAGGPRGELFF	TGCAGTGCCACAGCGGGAGGGCCAAGAGGGGAGCTGTTTTTT
NA	TRBV29-1	few	TRBJ2-7	CSVETGWSYEQYF	TGCAGCGTTGAGACTGGGTGGTCCTACGAGCAGTACTTC
NA	TRBV5-1	few	TRBJ1-2	CASSGTSGVPGYTF	TGCGCCAGCAGCGGGACTTCGGGAGTACCAGGCTACACCTTC
NA	TRBV20-1	NA	TRBJ2-1	CSAKGGLYNEQFF	TGCAGTGCTAAAGGCGGGCTCTACAATGAGCAGTTCTTC
TRBD1	TRBV6-1	few	TRBJ1-1	CASRLGGGAEAFF	TGTGCCAGCAGGCTGGGAGGGGGCGCTGAAGCTTTCTTT
TRBD2	TRBV29-1	many	TRBJ2-1	CSVPPSLAGVPEQFF	TGCAGCGTCCCCCCGTCACTAGCGGGAGTCCCTGAGCAGTTCTTC
NA	TRBV28	NA	TRBJ1-2	CASRTASNYGYTF	TGTGCCAGCCGGACAGCTTCGAACTATGGCTACACCTTC
NA	TRBV12-3/TRBV12-4	many	TRBJ1-5	CASSTRGSNQPQHF	TGTGCCAGCAGTACCAGGGGAAGCAATCAGCCCCAGCATTTT
NA	TRBV29-1	NA	TRBJ1-2	CSVEYFGVGNGYTF	TGCAGCGTTGAATATTTCGGGGTCGGGAATGGCTACACCTTC
NA	TRBV5-1	NA	TRBJ2-7	CASSLAWGDYEQYF	TGCGCCAGCAGCTTGGCCTGGGGCGATTACGAGCAGTACTTC
NA	TRBV7-2	many	TRBJ2-3	CASSPSRTDTQYF	TGTGCCAGCAGCCCGAGTCGCACAGATACGCAGTATTTT
TRBD2	TRBV3-1	many	TRBJ2-1	CASSQGLGLAYNEQFF	TGTGCCAGCAGCCAAGGTTTGGGACTAGCCTACAATGAGCAGTTCTTC
TRBD1	TRBV4-1	few	TRBJ1-1	CASSQEIGRTGRNTEAFF	TGCGCCAGCAGCCAAGAAATCGGAAGGACAGGGAGGAACACTGAAGCTTTCTTT
NA	TRBV10-3	NA	TRBJ1-5	CAISGTGENQPQHF	TGTGCCATCAGCGGGACGGGAGAGAATCAGCCCCAGCATTTT
NA	TRBV20-1	few	TRBJ2-3	CSAPPQTSPSTDTQYF	TGCAGTGCTCCACCCCAGACTTCCCCTAGCACAGATACGCAGTATTTT
NA	TRBV10-3	few	TRBJ2-7	CAISGGLYEQYF	TGTGCCATCTCAGGCGGGTTATACGAGCAGTACTTC
TRBD2	TRBV27	NA	TRBJ2-1	CASGRISGRRGYEQFF	TGTGCCAGCGGGCGAATTAGCGGGAGGAGAGGCTATGAGCAGTTCTTC
TRBD1	TRBV13	NA	TRBJ2-1	CASSLGGRQGDWNEQFF	TGTGCCAGCAGCTTAGGCGGAAGACAGGGGGATTGGAATGAGCAGTTCTTC
NA	TRBV7-9	NA	TRBJ2-7	CASSLLPTATEQYF	TGTGCCAGCAGCCTCCTCCCGACAGCGACAGAGCAGTACTTC
NA	TRBV20-1	NA	TRBJ2-7	CSAMGRDLKFYEQYF	TGCAGTGCTATGGGGCGAGACTTGAAGTTCTACGAGCAGTACTTC
TRBD2	TRBV18	few	TRBJ2-2	CASSPPAGGSYTGELFF	TGTGCCAGCTCACCACCAGCGGGAGGGTCCTACACCGGGGAGCTGTTTTTT
NA	TRBV6-1	few	TRBJ1-2	CASSLRLAGPNYGYTF	TGTGCCAGCAGCCTACGACTGGCAGGTCCTAACTATGGCTACACCTTC
NA	TRBV28	once	TRBJ2-3	CASHGGTDTQYF	TGTGCCAGCCACGGGGGCACAGATACGCAGTATTTT
TRBD2	TRBV25-1	few	TRBJ2-5	CASSGGTSGIWTQYF	TGTGCCAGCAGTGGTGGGACTAGCGGGATTTGGACCCAGTACTTC
NA	TRBV9	many	TRBJ1-2	CASNHPNYGYTF	TGTGCCAGCAACCACCCTAACTATGGCTACACCTTC
NA	TRBV5-1	NA	TRBJ2-7	CASSPRGADYEQYF	TGCGCCAGCAGCCCTCGGGGGGCGGACTACGAGCAGTACTTC
NA	TRBV24-1	many	TRBJ1-2	CATSEAGRNYGYTF	TGTGCCACCAGTGAGGCCGGACGGAACTATGGCTACACCTTC
NA	TRBV7-9	few	TRBJ1-1	CASSLGGRVSEAFF	TGTGCCAGCAGCTTAGGGGGCAGGGTCTCCGAAGCTTTCTTT
TRBD2	TRBV20-1	NA	TRBJ2-1	CGQRGGPSNEQFF	TGCGGCCAGCGGGGAGGGCCGTCCAATGAGCAGTTCTTC
NA	TRBV6-5	many	TRBJ1-3	CASSTVYGNTIYF	TGTGCCAGCAGTACTGTTTACGGGAACACCATATATTTT
NA	TRBV28	NA	TRBJ1-5	CAITAEFAQPQHF	TGTGCCATCACGGCGGAGTTTGCTCAGCCCCAGCATTTT
TRBD1	TRBV5-1	few	TRBJ2-7	CASSLAGGTGTDEQYF	TGCGCCAGCAGCTTGGCCGGAGGGACAGGGACGGACGAGCAGTACTTC